The 16 T cell receptor beta chains presented below share a single source sample, sequenced in a study of lymphopenia after photon versus proton radiotherapy. TCRdb's table, derived via immunoSEQ multiplex PCR, lists solely in-frame clones and lacks some. The table has around 63,000 clones, about 90% seen once. The sequencing used peripheral blood, collected from a patient treated with proton-based radiotherapy. The receptors stem from an elderly man with esophageal cancer.

The chain has TRBV5-1 and TRBJ1-1; 7 positions match TRBD1. The CDR3 consists of 15 residues. The V segment lost 0 bases and the J segment 1 base; nucleotides outside the gene matches: 3. Germline CDR1 reads SGHRS; CDR2 reads YFSETQ. CDR3 region: CASSLGGTANTEAFF. The CDR3 bases are TGCGCCAGCAGCTTGGGTGGGACAGCGAACACTGAAGCTTTCTTT.

This clone has only one observation. V usage is TRBV25-1 and J usage is TRBJ2-7, with D perhaps TRBD1 (6 bases). Germline CDR1 MGHDK, CDR2 SYGVNS. This CDR3 comprises 18 residues. V was shortened by 5 bases and J by 2 bases, with 25 bases between the two germline ends. The CDR3 reads CASSPTPKFGGSPYEQYF. DNA for the CDR3: TGTGCCAGCAGTCCCACCCCAAAATTTGGGGGCAGTCCCTACGAGCAGTACTTC.

V and J are TRBV7-9 and TRBJ1-4, with TRBD1 matching 7 bases. The CDR3 is 14 residues long. Germline V gene lookup returns CDR1 SEHNR and CDR2 FQNEAQ (reference sequence). Trimming took 5 bases from V and 11 from J; bases not matched to a gene: 11. The CDR3 nucleotides are TGTGCCAGCAGCGCAGCAAGGGACAGCGTGAAACTGTTTTTT. Its translation: CASSAARDSVKLFF.

The chain is built from TRBV5-4 and TRBJ2-3; D is unresolved. Germline V CDR1 and CDR2: SGHNT, YYREEE (reference sequence). CDR3 length: 13 amino acids. Trimming pared 4 bases from V and 0 bases from J, leaving 6 bases between. The DNA for the CDR3 is TGTGCCAGCAGCCAGACTAGCACAGATACGCAGTATTTT. This translates into CASSQTSTDTQYF.

The chain links TRBV7-9 to TRBJ2-1; no definite D call. From germline, CDR1 is SEHNR and CDR2 FQNEAQ (reference sequence). Trimming removed 4 bases at V and 2 bases at J, with 9 bases between. The CDR3 totals 14 residues. The CDR3 spells CASSSRPAYNEQFF. The DNA for the CDR3 is TGTGCCAGCAGCTCACGACCAGCCTACAATGAGCAGTTCTTC.

The chain recombines TRBV5-1 with TRBJ1-1; D possibly corresponds to TRBD1 (5 bases). CDR1 and CDR2 (germline): SGHRS, YFSETQ. V dropped 9 bases and J dropped 2 bases, with 14 bases sitting between them. The CDR3 runs to 13 residues. The CDR3 DNA reads TGCGCCACCTCTGCCGGGGCTAACACTGAAGCTTTCTTT. The encoded protein is CATSAGANTEAFF.

This chain connects TRBV7-8 to TRBJ2-7; tentative D call: TRBD1 (6 bases). Trimming took 5 bases from V and 4 from J, leaving 18 bases between them. This CDR3 is 15 amino acids long. CDR1 SGHVS and CDR2 FQNEAQ come from the germline V gene. In nucleotides, the CDR3 is TGTGCCAGCAGCAATGGACAGAGATACCCTTACGAGCAGTACTTC. It specifies CASSNGQRYPYEQYF. Using reference TRBV7-8 and TRBJ2-7 for the parts outside the CDR3, the full variable domain is GAGVSQSPRYKVAKRGQDVALRCDPISGHVSLFWYQQALGQGPEFLTYFQNEAQLDKSGLPSDRFFAERPEGSVSTLKIQRTQQEDSAVYLCASSNGQRYPYEQYFGPGTRLTVT.

The chain links TRBV4-2 to TRBJ2-7, with a tentative D call TRBD1 (6 bases). V shed 4 bases and J shed 0 bases, with 16 bases lying between them. Germline V gene data show CDR1 as LGHNA and CDR2 as YNFKEQ. This CDR3 is 16 amino acids long. CDR3 nucleotide sequence: TGTGCCAGCAGCCTTATCCGGGACACATACTCCTACGAGCAGTACTTC. Its translation is CASSLIRDTYSYEQYF.

The chain recombines TRBV19 with TRBJ2-3; 9 bases match TRBD1. V lost 5 bases and J lost 2; bases outside the gene matches: 14. The CDR3 has 18 residues. Germline CDR1 reads LNHDA; CDR2 reads SQIVND (reference sequence). The CDR3 reads CASSLRTPGTGTTDTQYF. The CDR3 DNA follows: TGTGCCAGTAGTCTCCGAACCCCCGGGACAGGGACCACAGATACGCAGTATTTT.

The rearrangement uses TRBV11-2 and TRBJ2-7; the D gene is possibly TRBD2 (6 bases). With 5 bases removed from V and 7 bases from J, the gap between germline ends came to 15 bases. The V gene's germline CDR1 is SGHAT and CDR2 FQNNGV. The CDR3 loop spans 13 amino acids. CDR3 protein: CASSRTRGGEQYF. DNA of the CDR3: TGTGCCAGCAGCCGTACCAGAGGAGGGGAGCAGTACTTC. Together with reference TRBV11-2 and TRBJ2-7, the CDR3 gives the full variable domain: EAGVAQSPRYKIIEKRQSVAFWCNPISGHATLYWYQQILGQGPKLLIQFQNNGVVDDSQLPKDRFSAERLKGVDSTLKIQPAKLEDSAVYLCASSRTRGGEQYFGPGTRLTVT.

The genes are TRBV4-1 and TRBJ2-1; D might be TRBD1 (5 bases). CDR1 and CDR2 (germline): MGHRA, YSYEKL. The CDR3 has 14 amino acids. V was shortened by 3 bases and J by 4 bases, with 10 bases between the two germline ends. CDR3 amino acids: CASSHSDRYNEQFF. In DNA form, the CDR3 reads TGCGCCAGCAGCCACTCCGACAGATACAATGAGCAGTTCTTC.

CDR3 protein: CASSDRGETQYF. In DNA form, the CDR3 reads TGTGCCAGCAGTGACAGGGGTGAGACCCAGTACTTC. V usage is TRBV2 and J usage is TRBJ2-5, with D maybe TRBD1 (6 bases). The CDR3 sequence is 12 residues long. Deletions cut 3 bases from V and 5 bases from J, with 7 bases between. Germline CDR1 and CDR2: SNHLY and FYNNEI.

With regard to this clone: Within the sample, other DNA sequences also encode this same CDR3. The CDR3 DNA reads TGTGCCAGCAGCGTAGACAGGGGCTACGAGCAGTACTTC. Its translation is CASSVDRGYEQYF. This rearrangement joins TRBV9 to TRBJ2-7, with 7 bases lining up with TRBD1. The V gene end was trimmed by 0 bases and the J gene end by 3 bases; junction bases not matched to a gene: 0. CDR3 size: 13 residues. Germline V gives CDR1 SGDLS, CDR2 YYNGEE.

The chain combines TRBV7-9 with TRBJ1-1; D is perhaps TRBD1 (6 bases). CDR1 is SEHNR and CDR2 is FQNEAQ in the germline V gene (reference sequence). Deletions cut 2 bases from V and 3 bases from J, with 13 bases between. The length of the CDR3 is 15 residues. CDR3: CASSLFQGRDTEAFF. As DNA, the CDR3 is TGTGCCAGCAGCTTATTCCAGGGGAGGGACACTGAAGCTTTCTTT.

The V call is TRBV4-3, the J call TRBJ2-3, with D unclear. Trimming took 3 bases from V and 2 from J, leaving 9 bases between them. The CDR3 is made up of 14 amino acids. Germline CDR1 and CDR2: LGHNA and YSLEER. The CDR3 protein is CASSQNYATDTQYF. As DNA, the CDR3 is TGCGCCAGCAGCCAGAATTACGCCACAGATACGCAGTATTTT.

Worth noting for this clone: Different DNA sequences within this sample yield the same CDR3. The V and J genes are TRBV13 and TRBJ2-3; the D gene is possibly TRBD2 (6 bases). The germline V gene encodes CDR1 PRHDT and CDR2 FYEKMQ (reference sequence). V was shortened by 6 bases and J by 6 bases, with 22 bases between the two germline ends. This CDR3 comprises 16 residues. The CDR3 protein is CASSISSARPWDTQYF. The CDR3 DNA reads as TGTGCCAGCAGTATATCTAGCGCTAGGCCGTGGGATACGCAGTATTTT.